The 31 T cell receptor beta chains presented below share a single source sample, sequenced in a study of spatial heterogeneity in lung cancer. Findings of the study overall: Tumor mutation count correlated with how many alpha and beta TCRs expanded intratumorally.

TCRdb reprocessed the 5' RACE reads via MiXCR and lists one record per CDR3 protein. This table holds about 6,300 distinct CDR3 sequences, around 1.3% found once. The time point is: sample taken at primary tumor resection. Antigens for these TCRs are unknown. The sequencing here drew on lung tumor tissue, taken at surgery. The receptors shown here come from a male donor with early-stage non-small cell lung cancer.

This clonotype is medium-sized in the sample. The V call is TRBV30, the J call TRBJ1-5; no reliable D call. With 0 bases removed from V and 9 bases from J, the gap between germline ends came to 9 bases. The CDR3 sequence is 12 residues long. The germline gives CDR1 GTSNPN, CDR2 SVGIG (reference sequence). CDR3 region: CAWSVRLGPQHF. The DNA of the CDR3 is TGTGCCTGGAGTGTGCGCCTAGGGCCCCAGCATTTT.

This clonotype was detected many times. V is TRBV3-1 and J is TRBJ1-2; D remains unclear. From germline, CDR1 is LGHDT and CDR2 YNNKEL (reference sequence). The CDR3 has 14 amino acids. Deletions cut 0 bases from V and 4 bases from J, with 9 bases between. Written as DNA, the CDR3 is TGTGCCAGCAGCCAAGAAAAGGGTGTCTATGGCTACACCTTC. As protein: CASSQEKGVYGYTF. The full variable domain, its missing parts supplied by reference TRBV3-1 and TRBJ1-2, is DTAVSQTPKYLVTQMGNDKSIKCEQNLGHDTMYWYKQDSKKFLKIMFSYNNKELIINETVPNRFSPKSPDKAHLNLHINSLELGDSAVYFCASSQEKGVYGYTFGSGTRLTVV.

This clonotype was observed many times. The chain has TRBV29-1 and TRBJ2-5; D not resolved. Germline V gene data show CDR1 as SQVTM and CDR2 as ANQGSEA. The CDR3 has 13 residues. Trimming pared 2 bases from V and 2 bases from J, leaving 9 bases between. The CDR3 region has the DNA TGCAGCGTTGAAAAATCACCTCAAGAGACCCAGTACTTC. Protein product: CSVEKSPQETQYF.

This clonotype was recorded at least ten times. The J gene is TRBJ1-1, the V gene TRBV11-2; D call uncertain. The germline gives CDR1 SGHAT, CDR2 FQNNGV. The CDR3 is 12 residues long. Deletions cut 0 bases from V and 5 bases from J, with 4 bases between. CDR3 sequence reads: CASSLEMTEAFF. The CDR3 bases are TGTGCCAGCAGCTTAGAAATGACTGAAGCTTTCTTT. Full variable domain (missing parts from reference TRBV11-2 and TRBJ1-1): EAGVAQSPRYKIIEKRQSVAFWCNPISGHATLYWYQQILGQGPKLLIQFQNNGVVDDSQLPKDRFSAERLKGVDSTLKIQPAKLEDSAVYLCASSLEMTEAFFGQGTRLTVV.

This clonotype was observed at least ten times. The chain is built from TRBV9 and TRBJ2-2; 9 nucleotides line up with TRBD1. This CDR3 is built from 16 residues. V shed 3 bases, J shed 6 bases, and the junction held 9 bases outside the gene matches. Germline assignment: CDR1 SGDLS and CDR2 YYNGEE. As DNA, the CDR3 is TGTGCCAGCAGCGGGACCGGGACAGGGAGCTCCGGGGAGCTGTTTTTT. This gives the protein CASSGTGTGSSGELFF.

This clonotype was counted many times. The chain combines TRBV20-1 with TRBJ2-1; D ambiguous. V was clipped by 5 bases and J by 12 bases, with 14 bases between them. Germline CDR1 reads DFQATT; CDR2 reads SNEGSKA (reference sequence). The CDR3 consists of 11 residues. CDR3 amino acids: CSAHNALRQFF. The CDR3 coding sequence is TGCAGTGCTCATAATGCCTTAAGGCAGTTCTTC.

This clonotype showed up many times. This sequence joins TRBV27 and TRBJ2-3, with 7 nucleotides matching TRBD1. V shed 5 bases and J 1 base; nucleotides not matched to a gene: 12. This CDR3 contains 17 residues. Germline V gene data show CDR1 as MNHEY and CDR2 as SMNVEV (reference sequence). The CDR3 DNA follows: TGTGCCAGCAGTCCACGGTTAAGTGACAGGGGCACAGATACGCAGTATTTT. Its translation is CASSPRLSDRGTDTQYF.

There are many counts of this clonotype. The V gene is TRBV7-9, the J gene TRBJ1-3; a weak D match, TRBD1 (5 bases). V lost 5 bases to trimming and J lost 1 base, with 15 bases between them. Germline V gene data show CDR1 as SEHNR and CDR2 as FQNEAQ (reference sequence). This CDR3 is 16 amino acids long. The CDR3 loop reads CASSLDGTLSGNTIYF. The CDR3 coding sequence is TGTGCCAGCAGCCTCGACGGGACCTTATCTGGAAACACCATATATTTT. The complete variable domain, with remaining parts taken from reference TRBV7-9 and TRBJ1-3, reads DTGVSQNPRHKITKRGQNVTFRCDPISEHNRLYWYRQTLGQGPEFLTYFQNEAQLEKSRLLSDRFSAERPKGSFSTLEIQRTEQGDSAMYLCASSLDGTLSGNTIYFGEGSWLTVV.

This clonotype was seen many times. The V gene is TRBV7-9, the J gene TRBJ2-7; no firm D call. Looked up from germline, CDR1 is SEHNR and CDR2 is FQNEAQ (reference sequence). The CDR3 is made up of 15 amino acids. The V gene lost 5 bases and the J gene lost 1 base, with 15 bases spanning the gap. The CDR3 here is CASSLSGPTSYEQYF. The CDR3 region has the DNA TGTGCCAGCAGCCTCAGTGGACCAACATCCTACGAGCAGTACTTC.

In this sample, this clonotype is medium-sized. The chain joins TRBV7-2 to TRBJ2-7; D uncertain. With 5 bases removed from V and 1 base from J, the gap between germline ends came to 3 bases. The CDR3 is 11 residues long. In germline, CDR1 is SGHTA, CDR2 FQGNSA. The CDR3 reads CASSLSYEQYF. CDR3 coding DNA: TGTGCCAGCAGCCTATCCTACGAGCAGTACTTC.

Notes on this clonotype: Given a much more abundant clone one base away, this may be a read error. The rearrangement joins TRBV18 to TRBJ2-5; D is uncertain. From germline, CDR1 is KGHSH and CDR2 LQKENI. V gave up 4 bases and J gave up 7 bases, with 13 bases separating them. The CDR3 has 13 residues. This chain's CDR3 is CASSRDPPGTQYF. As DNA, the CDR3 is TGTGCCAGCTCACGAGACCCCCCGGGGACCCAGTACTTC. Variable domain in full (rest from reference TRBV18 and TRBJ2-5): NAGVMQNPRHLVRRRGQEARLRCSPMKGHSHVYWYRQLPEEGLKFMVYLQKENIIDESGMPKERFSAEFPKEGPSILRIQQVVRGDSAAYFCASSRDPPGTQYFGPGTRLLVL.

This clonotype is deemed medium-sized (0.01 to 0.1%). This chain links TRBV7-2 with TRBJ1-5; no definite D call. This CDR3 region has 14 residues. V was shortened by 1 base and J by 7 bases, with 11 bases between the two germline ends. Germline V gene lookup returns CDR1 SGHTA and CDR2 FQGNSA. CDR3 region: CASSLGGGGQPQHF. CDR3 DNA sequence: TGTGCCAGCAGCTTAGGTGGCGGCGGGCAGCCCCAGCATTTT.

This clonotype came up many times. V usage is TRBV29-1 and J usage is TRBJ2-3, with D unclear. The germline gives CDR1 SQVTM, CDR2 ANQGSEA. CDR3 length: 13 amino acids. Between the trimmed V and J ends, which lost 3 bases and 0 bases, there was a span of 7 bases. CDR3 loop: CSVDLSSTDTQYF. The CDR3 coding sequence is TGCAGCGTTGATTTGTCCAGCACAGATACGCAGTATTTT.

This clonotype has a count of ten or more. The chain is built from TRBV5-1 and TRBJ2-1; D possibly corresponds to TRBD2 (6 bases). This CDR3 region has 15 residues. V gave up 4 bases and J gave up 7 bases, with 18 bases separating them. Germline V gene data show CDR1 as SGHRS and CDR2 as YFSETQ. Here the CDR3 reads CASSLGLLFRNEQFF. The DNA for the CDR3 is TGCGCCAGCAGCCTGGGACTCCTTTTTCGAAATGAGCAGTTCTTC. Full variable domain (remainder filled in from reference TRBV5-1 and TRBJ2-1): KAGVTQTPRYLIKTRGQQVTLSCSPISGHRSVSWYQQTPGQGLQFLFEYFSETQRNKGNFPGRFSGRQFSNSRSEMNVSTLELGDSALYLCASSLGLLFRNEQFFGPGTRLTVL.

This clonotype is judged large. The chain links TRBV11-1 to TRBJ1-3; no clear D gene. This CDR3 has 14 amino acids. V lost 11 bases and J lost 4, with 18 bases in between. Germline CDR1 and CDR2: SGHAT and FQDESV (reference sequence). CDR3 sequence: CACSSTVAGNTIYF. CDR3 sequence (DNA): TGTGCCTGTTCATCGACTGTGGCGGGAAACACCATATATTTT.

This clonotype is medium-sized by share. V usage is TRBV10-3 and J usage is TRBJ2-1; D might be TRBD1 (6 bases). Per germline, CDR1 ENHRY and CDR2 SYGVKD. This CDR3 region has 13 residues. V shed 5 bases and J shed 4 bases, with 9 bases lying between them. The CDR3: CAISLDSYNEQFF. CDR3 DNA: TGTGCCATCAGTTTGGACAGTTACAATGAGCAGTTCTTC.

By share of the sample, this clonotype is medium-sized. The chain has TRBV10-3 and TRBJ2-5; D is possibly TRBD1 (6 bases). The V end lost 6 bases, the J end lost 2 bases, and 7 bases lay between the germline ends. Germline values: CDR1 ENHRY, CDR2 SYGVKD. CDR3 length: 12 residues. The CDR3 nucleotides are TGTGCCATCAGGGACAGACAAGAGACCCAGTACTTC. This encodes CAIRDRQETQYF.

Note on this clonotype: No conserved phenylalanine or tryptophan ends this CDR3, so it is likely a read error. No DNA is shown, since the ends of the CDR3 on it are uncertain; the CDR3 is the one TCRdb lists. The genes are TRBV6-2 or TRBV6-3 and TRBJ1-3. The CDR3 region is 15 residues in length, termini included. Germline CDR1 MNHEY, CDR2 SVGEGT. This CDR3 is CERKKKGKREGKREG.

This clonotype was detected ten times or more. The CDR3 loop reads CASRGDSDTQYF. In DNA form, the CDR3 reads TGTGCCAGTAGGGGGGACTCAGATACGCAGTATTTT. The rearrangement uses TRBV19 and TRBJ2-3, with D tentatively TRBD2 (6 bases). The CDR3 covers 12 residues. The germline V and J ends were trimmed by 6 bases and 4 bases, with 8 bases remaining between them. The germline V gene has CDR1 LNHDA and CDR2 SQIVND (reference sequence).

This clonotype is medium-sized in the sample. Here the CDR3 reads CATSRAKRDDQPQHF. The CDR3 DNA is TGTGCCACCAGCAGAGCAAAAAGAGATGATCAGCCCCAGCATTTT. The chain is built from TRBV15 and TRBJ1-5; D remains ambiguous. This CDR3 has 15 amino acids. The germline CDR1 and CDR2 sequences are LNHNV and YYDKDF (reference sequence). Trimming cost V 1 base and J 5 bases, with 12 bases left between them.

In this sample, this clonotype turned up many times. The rearrangement joins TRBV7-6 to TRBJ1-1; D remains unclear. V lost 5 bases to trimming and J lost 5 bases, with 21 bases between them. The CDR3 runs 16 residues. Germline values: CDR1 SGHVS, CDR2 FNYEAQ. CDR3 sequence (DNA): TGTGCCAGCAGCGTCCTGGGCGGGAGAGGATGGACTGAAGCTTTCTTT. It yields the protein CASSVLGGRGWTEAFF.

The table lists this clonotype with many counts. The chain recombines TRBV7-3 with TRBJ1-2; D gene ambiguous. The CDR3 is made up of 13 amino acids. Trimming cost V 2 bases and J 8 bases, with 12 bases left between them. Germline V gives CDR1 SGHTA, CDR2 FQGTGA. The CDR3 DNA reads TGTGCCAGCAGCTTAGACGGGGTAGGGGGCTACACCTTC. Its translation: CASSLDGVGGYTF.

By share, this clonotype counts as medium-sized. This chain links TRBV20-1 with TRBJ2-3; 14 positions agree with TRBD2. V lost 0 bases to trimming and J lost 0 bases; unmatched junction nucleotides: 8. The CDR3 has 19 residues. Germline lookup yields CDR1 DFQATT and CDR2 SNEGSKA (reference sequence). The CDR3 loop reads CSARDRMTSGRGSTDTQYF. CDR3 bases: TGCAGTGCTAGAGACAGAATGACTAGCGGGAGGGGCAGCACAGATACGCAGTATTTT.

By its share, this clonotype is large (0.1 to 1%). The DNA of the CDR3 is TGTGCCAGCAGCCGCGACCCTATCAGGGGGCCTACTGAAGCTTTCTTT. As protein: CASSRDPIRGPTEAFF. This chain uses TRBV7-2 with TRBJ1-1; 8 bases fit TRBD1. The germline V gene encodes CDR1 SGHTA and CDR2 FQGNSA. This CDR3 is 16 amino acids long. V lost 5 bases and J lost 5; bases outside the gene matches: 13.

This clonotype has ten or more counts. The chain combines TRBV7-8 with TRBJ2-7; D perhaps matches TRBD2 (6 bases). V gave up 5 bases and J gave up 4 bases, with 18 bases separating them. CDR3 length equals 15 residues. The germline gives CDR1 SGHVS, CDR2 FQNEAQ. The CDR3 DNA follows: TGTGCCAGCAGCCAGGTTGCGGGGTTCTCATACGAGCAGTACTTC. This codes for CASSQVAGFSYEQYF.

This clonotype is labeled medium-sized (0.01 to 0.1%). The chain joins TRBV7-2 to TRBJ2-5; D uncertain. Per germline, CDR1 SGHTA and CDR2 FQGNSA. V lost 5 bases and J lost 5, with 12 bases in between. The CDR3 covers 13 residues. The CDR3 loop is CASSLQRRETQYF. The CDR3 DNA follows: TGTGCCAGCAGCCTACAACGCCGCGAGACCCAGTACTTC.

This clonotype came up many times. This sequence joins TRBV14 and TRBJ2-3; a weak D match, TRBD2 (5 bases). This CDR3 region has 13 residues. The ends were cut back, 2 bases at V and 4 bases at J, with 7 bases in the middle. The germline gives CDR1 SGHDN, CDR2 FVKESK. The CDR3 nucleotides read TGTGCCAGCAGCCAAAGCGGAGCAGATACGCAGTATTTT. It is translated as CASSQSGADTQYF.

This clonotype was observed at least ten times. The chain combines TRBV20-1 with TRBJ2-3; a possible D gene is TRBD2 (6 bases). V lost 3 bases to trimming and J lost 0 bases, with 13 bases between them. Germline CDR1 reads DFQATT; CDR2 reads SNEGSKA (reference sequence). CDR3 length: 15 residues. CDR3 loop: CSARFQRVSTDTQYF. The CDR3 DNA follows: TGCAGTGCTAGGTTCCAGCGGGTGAGCACAGATACGCAGTATTTT.

This clonotype is categorized as medium-sized. V is TRBV20-1 and J is TRBJ2-1, with D possibly TRBD2 on 5 matching bases. CDR1 is DFQATT, CDR2 SNEGSKA, per germline (reference sequence). The CDR3 spans 13 residues. Trimming removed 4 bases at V and 6 bases at J, with 13 bases between. CDR3 amino acids: CSATRELLNEQFF. The CDR3 nucleotides read TGCAGTGCTACCCGGGAATTACTCAATGAGCAGTTCTTC.

This clonotype showed up many times. The rearrangement links TRBV4-1 to TRBJ1-2; 8 bases align to TRBD1. Germline V gene sequence: CDR1 MGHRA, CDR2 YSYEKL. The CDR3 length is 14 residues. V lost 1 base and J lost 6; bases outside the gene matches: 4. For the CDR3, the DNA is TGCGCCAGCAGCCAAGCCCCGACAGGGGATGGCTACACCTTC. Amino acids: CASSQAPTGDGYTF.

This clonotype is medium-sized. CDR3 residues: CASSLSYNYGYTF. The CDR3 nucleotides read TGTGCCAGCAGTTTATCTTATAACTATGGCTACACCTTC. V and J are TRBV12-3 or TRBV12-4 and TRBJ1-2, with unresolved D. Trimming cost V 2 bases and J 1 base, with 5 bases left between them. The CDR3 contains 13 residues.